This T cell receptor beta chain is from a study of CD8 T cells in Susac syndrome. A word on this clonotype: No antigen is known for it.

RNA, at about 0.45 to 1 ug, was reverse transcribed with random hexamers. Across 54 Vbeta and 13 Jbeta, TCR beta CDR3 was amplified with immunoSEQ multiplex PCR. From the immunoSEQ multiplex PCR reads, TCRdb called clonotypes with MiXCR, one entry per CDR3 protein. The sample includes 70,000 to 100,000 distinct CDR3 sequences, 95% to 97% of them seen just once. Whole-study findings and limits: CD8+ clonal expansion in Susac was maximal in TEMRA cells and in active patients. The study identified about sixteen and five Susac-specific public clones in total CD8+ and CD8+ TEMRA repertoires.

The CDR3 extends over 13 amino acids. Trimming removed 1 base at V and 5 bases at J, with 11 bases between. Germline assignment: CDR1 DFQATT and CDR2 SNEGSKA (reference sequence). CD8+ and CD4+ T cells from blood underwent TCR beta sequencing. The sequence came from a human donor with Susac syndrome. This chain joins TRBV20-1 and TRBJ2-5, with a tentative D call TRBD1 (6 bases). Sequenced input: CD8+ T cells from PBMCs. CDR3 DNA: TGCAGTGCTAGAGGACAGGAGGTCGAGACCCAGTACTTC. It encodes CSARGQEVETQYF.